The present T cell receptor beta chain was sequenced within a study of graft-versus-host responses after intestinal transplantation. Study-wide background: Recipients obtained multivisceral, liver-intestinal, or isolated intestinal transplants. Induction with anti-thymocyte globulin, then tacrolimus and steroids for about 3 years, was given to all recipients.

Losses at the gene ends were 1 base for V and 6 bases for J; bases not matched to a gene: 8. Germline values: CDR1 LGHNA, CDR2 YSLEER. The CDR3 length is 15 residues. The repertoire was sequenced with immunoSEQ multiplex PCR; TCRdb's copy has only in-frame clones and lacks some. The sample has around 110,000 clones; 90% are singletons. Remarks on this clone: Its antigen is as yet unknown.

Findings and caveats of the study: GvH clones surfaced in recipient marrow, some emerging earlier in ileum or blood.

The sequences come from unstimulated CD4+ T cells sorted from spleen or lymph node cells, collected before intestinal transplant. The sequence was obtained from a human donor who received an intestinal transplant. The chain combines TRBV4-3 with TRBJ2-7; TRBD1 matches 8 bases. The CDR3, as DNA: TGCGCCAGCAGCCAAGGGACAGGGCGAAAGGTCGAGCAGTACTTC. It is translated as CASSQGTGRKVEQYF.